This T cell receptor beta chain was documented in a study of OX40 agonist ivuxolimab in advanced cancers. Study summary: Age averaged around 60 years (range roughly 23 to 80), and 82.7% were male. Overall study findings and caveats: Within 6 weeks, CD4+ and CD8+ blood T cells expanded clonally at 0.1 to 3.0 mg/kg.

As regards this clone: Its antigen remains unknown.

Using immunoSEQ multiplex PCR, the repertoire was profiled, and TCRdb retains in-frame clones only, with some absent. This table holds over 70,000 clones, approximately 78% found once. The material sequenced was CD4+ or CD8+ T cells sorted from blood, taken in a trial of the OX40 agonist ivuxolimab. This receptor was identified in an adult with an advanced solid tumor such as melanoma, head and neck, liver or kidney cancer.

CDR3 nucleotide sequence: TGTGCCAGCTCACCATGGACTAGGGGCCAAGAGACCCAGTACTTC. Translated: CASSPWTRGQETQYF. The V and J genes are TRBV18 and TRBJ2-5, with 7 bases fitting TRBD2. The CDR3 consists of 15 residues. V lost 2 bases to trimming and J lost 1 base; unmatched junction nucleotides: 4. CDR1 KGHSH and CDR2 LQKENI come from the germline V gene.